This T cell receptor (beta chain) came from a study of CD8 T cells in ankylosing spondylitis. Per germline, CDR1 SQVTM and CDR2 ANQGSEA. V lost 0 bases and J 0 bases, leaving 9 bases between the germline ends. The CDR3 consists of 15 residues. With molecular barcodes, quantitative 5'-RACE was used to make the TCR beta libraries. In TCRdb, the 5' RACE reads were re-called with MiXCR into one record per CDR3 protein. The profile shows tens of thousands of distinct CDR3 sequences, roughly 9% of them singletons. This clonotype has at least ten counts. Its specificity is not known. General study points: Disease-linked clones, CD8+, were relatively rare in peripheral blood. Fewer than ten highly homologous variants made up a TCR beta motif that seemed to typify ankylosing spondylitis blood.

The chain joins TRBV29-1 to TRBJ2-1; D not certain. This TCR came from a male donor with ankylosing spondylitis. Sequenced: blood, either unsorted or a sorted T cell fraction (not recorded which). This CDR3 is CSVEDISSSYNEQFF. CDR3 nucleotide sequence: TGCAGCGTTGAAGACATCTCCAGCTCCTACAATGAGCAGTTCTTC.